The entry below gives a single T cell receptor beta chain sequence along with its context. These data originate in a study of blood T cell repertoires in COVID-19. About the research overall: Samples taken during acute and convalescent COVID-19 were collected in the United States, Italy and Spain. PBMCs, B-cell-depleted T cells, or T cells were the source of the cDNA or gDNA that made up the material.

The CDR3 has 14 amino acids. Trimming removed 0 bases from V and 5 bases from J, with 8 bases in between. Germline lookup yields CDR1 KGHSH and CDR2 LQKENI. Original handling: Reference gene primers were amplified, and this amplification served to estimate nucleated cell counts. TCRdb keeps only in-frame clones here, not all; method: immunoSEQ multiplex PCR. For V, J and clone size, that table is used; D and trimming come from the DNA. The profile shows around 75,000 clones, 85% to 90% of them singletons. This rearrangement joins TRBV18 to TRBJ2-1; D call uncertain. The source of this sequence is a human donor in a cohort sampled during active COVID-19. Material: peripheral blood. The chain's CDR3 is CASSPPATNNEQFF. CDR3 in DNA: TGTGCCAGCTCACCACCGGCCACCAACAATGAGCAGTTCTTC.